This TCR beta chain stems from a study of CD8+CD57+ T cells in acquired aplastic anemia. About the study: About 3 ug was the average amount of DNA from sorted CD4+ and CD8+ cells. Study-level results: Patients and controls shared roughly 30 CD8+ CDR3 sequences, which appeared highly expressed in patients and within their immunodominant clones.

CDR3 and TCR beta VDJ profiling relied on a genomic DNA template. TCRdb independently ran MiXCR on the reads; one entry per CDR3 protein. The table shows about 240,000 distinct CDR3 sequences, with approximately 45% occurring only once. Of note for this clonotype: The target antigen is unknown.

Sequencing involved patients with CD8+CD57+ cell expansion previously shown by flow cytometry. Source material: sorted CD4+, CD8+, or CD8+CD57+ T cells (not recorded which) from PBMCs. The receptor's source is a human donor with aplastic anemia.

The CDR3, as DNA: TGTGCCAGCAGGCCAACAGGGTTGAGCTACACCTTC. Translating gives CASRPTGLSYTF. V is TRBV14 and J is TRBJ1-2; TRBD1 is a possible D gene (6 bases). The CDR3 loop spans 12 amino acids. Trimming stripped 6 bases from V and 9 bases from J, with 14 bases between. Germline CDR1 and CDR2: SGHDN and FVKESK.